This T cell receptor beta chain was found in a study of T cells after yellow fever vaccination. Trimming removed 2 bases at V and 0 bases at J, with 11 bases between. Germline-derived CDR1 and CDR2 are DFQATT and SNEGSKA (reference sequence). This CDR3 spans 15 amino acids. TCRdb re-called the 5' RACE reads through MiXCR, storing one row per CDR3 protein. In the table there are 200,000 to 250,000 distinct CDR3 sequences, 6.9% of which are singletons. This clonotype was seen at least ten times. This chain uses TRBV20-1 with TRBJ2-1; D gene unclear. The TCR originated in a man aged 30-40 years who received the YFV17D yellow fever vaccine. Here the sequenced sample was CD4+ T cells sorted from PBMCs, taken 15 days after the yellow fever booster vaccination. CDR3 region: CSARKGPSSYNEQFF. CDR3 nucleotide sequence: TGCAGTGCTAGAAAGGGCCCAAGCTCCTACAATGAGCAGTTCTTC.